This is a list of T cell receptor beta chains from one sample in a study of T cell changes during pregnancy in multiple sclerosis. The data were produced by immunoSEQ multiplex PCR, yet TCRdb's version contains in-frame clones alone and is incomplete. The sample contains fewer than 80,000 clones, about 93% of which appear only once. The sequences come from CD4+ T cells from peripheral blood mononuclear cells, collected after pregnancy. These receptors originate from a female donor with multiple sclerosis, enrolled in a pregnancy study. Each CDR3 is given with its conserved first and last residue. A D gene is named only where the DNA matches it firmly. Size tells how often a clone was seen (once, few, many) or the class of an expanded clone, and some rows leave it out.

>TRBJ2-6|NA|NA|14|TRBV10-1
TGCGCGGGCAGGGGCTTTTGTGGGGCCAACGTCCTGACTTTC
CAGRGFCGANVLTF
>TRBJ2-5|NA|TRBD2|16|TRBV9
TGTGCCAGCAGCGTAGGGCAGGGAGGGGTCCAAGAGACCCAGTACTTC
CASSVGQGGVQETQYF
>TRBJ1-5|NA|TRBD1|13|TRBV19
TGTGCCAGTCACGACAGGGGAGGACAGCCCCAGCATTTT
CASHDRGGQPQHF
>TRBJ1-4|NA|NA|14|TRBV15
TGTGCCACCAGATTGGGCCTCCCCGGTGAAAAACTGTTTTTT
CATRLGLPGEKLFF
>TRBJ2-7|once|NA|12|TRBV5-1
TGCGCCAGCAGCTTGGACACCTACGAGCAGTACTTC
CASSLDTYEQYF
>TRBJ2-1|NA|NA|12|TRBV12-5
TGTGCTAGTGGGGCTGGGGCCAATGAGCAGTTCTTC
CASGAGANEQFF
>TRBJ1-4|NA|NA|15|TRBV7-2
TGTGCCAGCAGCTTAAGCAGGTCCCCTAATGAAAAACTGTTTTTT
CASSLSRSPNEKLFF
>TRBJ2-1|NA|TRBD2|17|TRBV4-1
TGCGCCAGCAGCCAAACGCCCGGGACTAGCGGATACAATGAGCAGTTCTTC
CASSQTPGTSGYNEQFF
>TRBJ1-5|NA|TRBD1|20|TRBV19
TGTGCCAGTACCTTGGGGACAGGGGGCTTTTGGATTCCCAGCCAACAGCCCCAGCATTTT
CASTLGTGGFWIPSQQPQHF
>TRBJ2-3|NA|NA|16|TRBV6-6
TGTGCCAGCAGTTCTCGGACATCCTCAAGGACAGATACGCAGTATTTT
CASSSRTSSRTDTQYF
>TRBJ2-3|NA|NA|19|TRBV7-2
TGTGCCAGCAGCTTAAACTTCCAGGGGAGCCCTCGGCCACCCGATACGCAGTATTTT
CASSLNFQGSPRPPDTQYF
>TRBJ1-2|NA|TRBD1|16|TRBV5-4
TGTGCCAGCAGCCCAGGGGGTCAGGGGGCCATCTATGGCTACACCTTC
CASSPGGQGAIYGYTF
>TRBJ1-2|NA|TRBD1|15|TRBV29-1
TGCAGCGTTGAAGATCTAGGGGGCAGGGGGCTAGGCTACACCTTC
CSVEDLGGRGLGYTF
>TRBJ2-7|NA|TRBD1|14|TRBV27
TGTGCCAGCAGTCTGTGGACAGGGCTAGGCGAGCAGTACTTC
CASSLWTGLGEQYF
>TRBJ2-5|once|TRBD2|14|TRBV7-9
TGTGCCAGCAAGAAAGCGGGAGGAGGTGAGACCCAGTACTTC
CASKKAGGGETQYF
>TRBJ1-2|NA|TRBD1|13|TRBV14
TGTGCCAGCAGCCGGACAGGGGACTATGGCTACACCTTC
CASSRTGDYGYTF
>TRBJ2-7|NA|TRBD1|14|TRBV7-9
TGTGCCAGCAGCTTAGGGACAGGGCATTACGAGCAGTACTTC
CASSLGTGHYEQYF
>TRBJ2-7|few|NA|15|TRBV7-2
TGTGCCAGCAGCGCCCTGGGGCAGGGTTCACGGGAGCAGTACTTC
CASSALGQGSREQYF
>TRBJ2-3|NA|NA|15|TRBV27
TGTGCCAGCAGTTCCCCCCCCGGGAACACAGATACGCAGTATTTT
CASSSPPGNTDTQYF
>TRBJ2-3|NA|NA|14|TRBV19
TGTGCCAGTAATCAGCGGGCGGGTGCAGATACGCAGTATTTT
CASNQRAGADTQYF
>TRBJ2-2|NA|NA|13|TRBV11-3
TGTGCCAGCAGCTTGGGGGGGCAAAGGGAGCTGTTTTTT
CASSLGGQRELFF
>TRBJ1-1|NA|TRBD1|14|TRBV2
TGTGCCAGCAGCCAAACAGGGGTGAACACTGAAGCTTTCTTT
CASSQTGVNTEAFF
>TRBJ1-2|NA|TRBD1|13|TRBV9
TGTGCCAGCAGCGAGGGGACAGCGCATGGCTACACCTTC
CASSEGTAHGYTF
>TRBJ2-3|NA|TRBD2|14|TRBV29-1
TGCAGCGTTAGTATAGCGGGATTCGCAGATACGCAGTATTTT
CSVSIAGFADTQYF
>TRBJ2-1|NA|TRBD2|14|TRBV29-1
TGCAGCGGATCGGGGGGGGTGGCGAGGAATGAGCAGTTCTTC
CSGSGGVARNEQFF
>TRBJ1-1|NA|TRBD1|18|TRBV9
TGTGCCAGCAGCGTAGGTAGCGGACAGGGGATAGTGAACACTGAAGCTTTCTTT
CASSVGSGQGIVNTEAFF
>TRBJ2-7|NA|NA|14|TRBV6-1
TGTGCCAGCAGTATGGCGGGAAGCTCCTACGAGCAGTACTTC
CASSMAGSSYEQYF
>TRBJ2-5|NA|NA|10|TRBV29-1
TGCAGCGTTGCAAAAGAGACCCAGTACTTC
CSVAKETQYF
>TRBJ1-1|NA|NA|15|TRBV6-5
TGTGCCACTAAATTTGGGGGCCGGGTGAACACTGAAGCTTTCTTT
CATKFGGRVNTEAFF
>TRBJ2-7|NA|TRBD1|15|TRBV6-6
TGTGCCAGCAGTCGGGGGACAGGGGGAGCCTACGAGCAGTACTTC
CASSRGTGGAYEQYF
>TRBJ1-2|NA|TRBD1|14|TRBV5-1
TGCGCCAGCAGCTTTGCCAGGGGGCGAGAAGGCTACACCTTC
CASSFARGREGYTF
>TRBJ1-2|NA|NA|14|TRBV30
TGTGCCTGGAGTGTACTGCAGGGTTGGGATGGCTACACCTTC
CAWSVLQGWDGYTF
>TRBJ2-5|NA|TRBD2|17|TRBV10-1
TGCGCCAGCAGTGAGGTGGCTAGCGGGACTAACCAAGAGACCCAGTACTTC
CASSEVASGTNQETQYF
>TRBJ2-5|NA|TRBD1|14|TRBV5-4
TGTGCCAGCAGCCAGACAGGGGCGCAAGAGACCCAGTACTTC
CASSQTGAQETQYF
>TRBJ1-3|NA|TRBD1|15|TRBV5-6
TGTGCCAGCAGCTTCACAGGGGCGCAAGGAAACACCATATATTTT
CASSFTGAQGNTIYF
>TRBJ2-5|NA|TRBD1|14|TRBV29-1
TGCAGCGTTTCAGGGGGCTCGGGGATAGAGACCCAGTACTTC
CSVSGGSGIETQYF
>TRBJ1-1|NA|TRBD1|10|TRBV29-1
TGCAGCGTTCTGACAGGGGAAGCTTTCTTT
CSVLTGEAFF
>TRBJ2-1|NA|TRBD1|16|TRBV19
TGTGCCAGTAGACCCCCGACAGGGGGGGACGCCGATGAGCAGTTCTTC
CASRPPTGGDADEQFF
>TRBJ1-2|NA|TRBD1|19|TRBV18
TGTGCCAGCTCACCACTTCCCCCGGGACAGGGGGCGCTGAGTCCTGGCTACACCTTC
CASSPLPPGQGALSPGYTF
>TRBJ2-4|NA|TRBD1|16|TRBV13
TGTGCCAGCAGCTTCGGACAGGGCCTAGCCAAAAACATTCAGTACTTC
CASSFGQGLAKNIQYF
>TRBJ1-2|once|TRBD1|16|TRBV5-1
TGCGCCAGCAGCGGCGGGACAGGGGGCAGAGGGCTTGGCTACACCTTC
CASSGGTGGRGLGYTF
>TRBJ2-7|NA|TRBD2|16|TRBV28
TGTGCCAGCAGTTTACCAGGACTAGCGGGAGTCCGGGAGCAGTACTTC
CASSLPGLAGVREQYF
>TRBJ2-7|NA|TRBD1|15|TRBV15
TGTGCCACCAGCAGAGATGGGACAGCTTCACACGAGCAGTACTTC
CATSRDGTASHEQYF
>TRBJ1-1|NA|NA|15|TRBV19
TGTGCCAGTAGTATCTTGCCGGAACTAAACACTGAAGCTTTCTTT
CASSILPELNTEAFF
>TRBJ1-4|once|NA|12|TRBV2
TGTGCCAGCGCGTACCGGGGGGAAAAACTGTTTTTT
CASAYRGEKLFF